The following is a TCR beta chain sequence with its context. What it binds is unknown. The data derive from a study of cytomegalovirus exposure and HLA in healthy donors. The CDR3 runs to 16 residues. Germline V lookup: CDR1 KGHSH, CDR2 LQKENI. V gave up 1 base and J gave up 4 bases; unmatched junction bases: 8. The study, taken as a whole, reports: Most CMV-associated TCR beta chains were later found to appear HLA-restricted.

PCR employed 60 Vbeta and 13 Jbeta primers. Repertoires were generated with immunoSEQ multiplex PCR, while TCRdb's copy carries only in-frame clones and drops some. The sample consists of approximately 220,000 clones, roughly 75% of them appearing once. The specimen sequenced was PBMCs. This receptor was obtained from a woman aged 25 to 45 in good health and CMV-seronegative. This chain connects TRBV18 to TRBJ1-1; 8 nucleotides align to TRBD1. The CDR3 nucleotides read TGTGCCAGCTCACCACTTGCAGGGGGCGAGGGCACTGAAGCTTTCTTT. It encodes CASSPLAGGEGTEAFF.